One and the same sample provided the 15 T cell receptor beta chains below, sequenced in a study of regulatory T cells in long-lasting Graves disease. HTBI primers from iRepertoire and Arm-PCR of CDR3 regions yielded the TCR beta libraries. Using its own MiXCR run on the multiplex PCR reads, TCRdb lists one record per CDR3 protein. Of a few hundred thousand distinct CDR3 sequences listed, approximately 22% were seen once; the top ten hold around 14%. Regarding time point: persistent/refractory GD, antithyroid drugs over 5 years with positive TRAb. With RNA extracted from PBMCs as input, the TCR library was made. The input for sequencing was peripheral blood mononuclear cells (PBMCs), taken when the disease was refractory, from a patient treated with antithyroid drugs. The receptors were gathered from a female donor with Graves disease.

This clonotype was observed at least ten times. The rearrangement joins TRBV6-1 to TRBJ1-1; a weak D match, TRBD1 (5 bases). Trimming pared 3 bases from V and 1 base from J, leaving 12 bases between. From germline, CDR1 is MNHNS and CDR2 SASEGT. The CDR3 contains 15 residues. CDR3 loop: CASSDHGGTNTEAFF. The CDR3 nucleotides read TGTGCCAGCAGTGACCACGGGGGTACGAACACTGAAGCTTTCTTT.

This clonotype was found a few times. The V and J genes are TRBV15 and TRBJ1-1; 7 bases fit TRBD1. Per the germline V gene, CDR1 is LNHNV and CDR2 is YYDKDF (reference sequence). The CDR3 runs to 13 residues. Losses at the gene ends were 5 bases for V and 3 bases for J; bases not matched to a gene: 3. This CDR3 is CATSLTGHTEAFF. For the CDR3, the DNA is TGTGCCACCAGCTTGACAGGGCACACTGAAGCTTTCTTT.

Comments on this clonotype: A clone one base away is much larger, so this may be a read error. The CDR3 reads CASRSGLNNGKLFF. The CDR3 DNA follows: TGTGCCAGCAGATCGGGACTGAATAATGGAAAACTGTTTTTT. This sequence joins TRBV7-9 and TRBJ1-4; weak D call: TRBD1 (5 bases). The length of the CDR3 is 14 residues. Germline values: CDR1 SEHNR, CDR2 FQNEAQ (reference sequence).

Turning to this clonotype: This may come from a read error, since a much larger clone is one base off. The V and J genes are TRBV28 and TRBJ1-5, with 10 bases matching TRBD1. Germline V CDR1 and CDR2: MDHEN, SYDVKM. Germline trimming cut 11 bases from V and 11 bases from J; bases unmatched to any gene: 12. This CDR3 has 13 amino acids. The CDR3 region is CAGRTGQGMAQHF. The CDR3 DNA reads TGTGCCGGTCGGACGGGACAGGGGATGGCCCAGCATTTT.

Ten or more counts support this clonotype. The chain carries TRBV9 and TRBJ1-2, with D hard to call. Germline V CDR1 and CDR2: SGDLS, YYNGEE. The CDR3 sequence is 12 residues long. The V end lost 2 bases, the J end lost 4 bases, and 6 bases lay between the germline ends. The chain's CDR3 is CASSVDSYGYTF. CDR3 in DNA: TGTGCCAGCAGCGTCGACTCCTATGGCTACACCTTC.

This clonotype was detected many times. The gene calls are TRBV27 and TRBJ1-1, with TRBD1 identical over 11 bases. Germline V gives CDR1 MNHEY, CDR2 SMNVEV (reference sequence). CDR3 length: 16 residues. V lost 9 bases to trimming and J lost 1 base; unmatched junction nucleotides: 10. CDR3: CASKQPGTGGNTEAFF. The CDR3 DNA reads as TGTGCCAGTAAACAACCCGGGACAGGGGGGAACACTGAAGCTTTCTTT.

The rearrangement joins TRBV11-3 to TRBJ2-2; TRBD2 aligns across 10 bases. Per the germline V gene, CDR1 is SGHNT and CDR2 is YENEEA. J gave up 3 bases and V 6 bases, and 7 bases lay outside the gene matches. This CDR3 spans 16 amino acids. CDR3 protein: CASSSWTSGYTGELFF. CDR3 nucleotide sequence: TGTGCCAGCAGTTCATGGACTAGCGGATACACCGGGGAGCTGTTTTTT.

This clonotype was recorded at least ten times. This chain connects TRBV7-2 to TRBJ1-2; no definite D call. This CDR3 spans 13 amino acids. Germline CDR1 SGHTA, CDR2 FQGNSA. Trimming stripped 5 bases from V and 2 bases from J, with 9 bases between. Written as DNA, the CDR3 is TGTGCCAGCAGCCCCGACCAGAACTATGGCTACACCTTC. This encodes CASSPDQNYGYTF.

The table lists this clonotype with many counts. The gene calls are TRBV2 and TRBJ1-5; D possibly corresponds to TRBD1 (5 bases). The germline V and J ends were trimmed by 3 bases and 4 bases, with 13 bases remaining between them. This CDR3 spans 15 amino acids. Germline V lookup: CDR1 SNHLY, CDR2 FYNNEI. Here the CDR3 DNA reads TGTGCCAGCAGTGATAGCAGGGCCCTAAATCAGCCCCAGCATTTT. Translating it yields CASSDSRALNQPQHF.

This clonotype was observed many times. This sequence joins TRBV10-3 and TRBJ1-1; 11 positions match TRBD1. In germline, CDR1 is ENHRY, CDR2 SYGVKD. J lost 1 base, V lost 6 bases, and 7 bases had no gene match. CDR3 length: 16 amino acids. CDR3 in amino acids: CAIRNRGQGENTEAFF. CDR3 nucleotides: TGTGCCATCAGAAACCGGGGACAGGGGGAGAACACTGAAGCTTTCTTT.

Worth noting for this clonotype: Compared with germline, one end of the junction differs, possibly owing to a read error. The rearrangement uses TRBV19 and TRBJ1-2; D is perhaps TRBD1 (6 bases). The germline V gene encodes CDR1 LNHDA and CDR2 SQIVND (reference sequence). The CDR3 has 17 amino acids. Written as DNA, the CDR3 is TGTGCCAGTAGTATCTCATACAGCATGCAGGGGCTATATGACTACACCTTC. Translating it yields CASSISYSMQGLYDYTF.

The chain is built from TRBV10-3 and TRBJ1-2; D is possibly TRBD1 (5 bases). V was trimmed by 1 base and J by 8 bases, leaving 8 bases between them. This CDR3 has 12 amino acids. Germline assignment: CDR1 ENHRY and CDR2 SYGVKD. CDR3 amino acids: CAISELGDGYTF. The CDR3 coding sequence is TGTGCCATCAGTGAGTTAGGGGACGGCTACACCTTC.

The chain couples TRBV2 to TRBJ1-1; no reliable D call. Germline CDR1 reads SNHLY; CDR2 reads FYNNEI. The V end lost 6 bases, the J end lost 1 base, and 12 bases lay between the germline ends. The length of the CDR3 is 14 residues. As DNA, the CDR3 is TGTGCCAGCAGCTTCGCACTTCCGAACACTGAAGCTTTCTTT. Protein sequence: CASSFALPNTEAFF.

DNA of the CDR3: TGTGCCTGGAGTGTAGACAGGGGGCATTACGAGCAGTACTTC. It encodes CAWSVDRGHYEQYF. The rearrangement uses TRBV30 and TRBJ2-7; 10 bases are a match to TRBD1. The CDR3 runs 14 residues. Trimming cost V 0 bases and J 4 bases; bases outside gene matches: 3. Germline CDR1 reads GTSNPN; CDR2 reads SVGIG (reference sequence).

The CDR3 loop reads CASTPIGVGETQYF. The CDR3 DNA reads TGTGCCAGCACTCCCATAGGGGTGGGGGAGACCCAGTACTTC. This chain joins TRBV28 and TRBJ2-5; D may be TRBD1 (5 bases). The CDR3 has 14 residues. Trimming cost V 7 bases and J 5 bases, with 17 bases left between them. Germline assignment: CDR1 MDHEN and CDR2 SYDVKM.